The clone carrying this T cell receptor (gamma chain) is deemed medium-sized. Antigen: not known. The data derive from a study of gamma delta lymphoproliferative disorders and STAT genes. Study information: At least 50 ng of genomic DNA went into each LymphoTrack Dx TCRG Assay library.

The receptor sequences were amplified from genomic DNA of peripheral blood mononuclear cells. Controls were healthy adult blood donors matched for age and sex. TCRdb re-analyzed the multiplex PCR reads via CATT. The sample comprises roughly 1,200 gamma-chain clones, around 14% of which are singletons, and 15% to 20% rests with the top ten. Findings and limits, study-wide: Low-frequency NGS calls may be less specific; leukemic clone sharing needs confirmation. Nearly all major patient gamma and delta clonotypes were public; only a couple of gamma clonotypes were disease-private.

Sequenced sample: blood. This TCR was sampled from a human donor in good health.

The CDR3 loop is CAAWDFGNYYKKLF. CDR3 DNA: TGTGCTGCGTGGGATTTTGGGAATTATTATAAGAAACTCTTT. The chain carries TRGV10 and TRGJ1 or TRGJ2. TCRdb lists no J gene, so it was determined here by aligning the DNA to germline. TRGV10 is an open reading frame whose function is uncertain. The CDR3 runs 14 residues. Unmatched junction bases numbered 8, after V lost 8 bases and J lost 0 bases.